Each of the 16 T cell receptor beta chains below was sequenced from the same sample in a study of CD8 T cells in ankylosing spondylitis. TCRdb called the 5' RACE reads again in MiXCR, with one record for every CDR3 protein. Of roughly 130,000 distinct CDR3 sequences listed, roughly an eighth were seen once; the top ten hold around 3%. Source material: blood, either unsorted or a sorted T cell fraction (not recorded which). The receptors originated from a female donor with ankylosing spondylitis or in good health (not recorded which).

This clonotype was observed a handful of times. The rearrangement uses TRBV29-1 and TRBJ2-3; 10 bases agree with TRBD1. J was trimmed by 6 bases and V by 3 bases; bases with no gene match: 6. The germline V gene has CDR1 SQVTM and CDR2 ANQGSEA. CDR3 size: 14 residues. The CDR3 nucleotides read TGCAGCGTTGATTTGACAGGGGGCCGGGATACGCAGTATTTT. Encoded protein: CSVDLTGGRDTQYF.

This clonotype has at least ten counts. The chain employs TRBV27 and TRBJ2-2; D might be TRBD1 (6 bases). Trimming cost V 6 bases and J 3 bases, with 17 bases left between them. This CDR3 contains 16 residues. Germline CDR1 reads MNHEY; CDR2 reads SMNVEV (reference sequence). CDR3 loop: CASRTSYRDYTGELFF. CDR3 DNA: TGTGCCAGCAGAACATCCTACAGGGATTACACCGGGGAGCTGTTTTTT.

This clonotype appeared many times. J is TRBJ2-7 and V is TRBV9; 10 bases are a match to TRBD2. CDR3 length equals 15 residues. V shed 3 bases and J 7 bases; nucleotides not matched to a gene: 10. Germline-derived CDR1 and CDR2 are SGDLS and YYNGEE. The CDR3 DNA follows: TGTGCCAGCAGCGATCGGACTAGCGGATCGGGAGAGCAGTACTTC. Translated, it gives CASSDRTSGSGEQYF.

This clonotype has a handful of counts. CDR3 sequence reads: CASSQGRNTEAFF. CDR3 bases: TGTGCCAGCAGCCAAGGCAGGAACACTGAAGCTTTCTTT. The chain joins TRBV3-1 to TRBJ1-1; unclear D gene. The CDR3 has 13 amino acids. Germline assignment: CDR1 LGHDT and CDR2 YNNKEL (reference sequence). The ends were cut back, 1 base at V and 1 base at J, with 4 bases in the middle.

This clonotype has a count of ten or more. This chain joins TRBV12-3 or TRBV12-4 and TRBJ1-1; D call uncertain. This CDR3 has 17 residues. The V end was cut by 0 bases, the J end by 5 bases, with 19 bases between. The CDR3 loop reads CASSLAVEQTWDTEAFF. DNA for the CDR3: TGTGCCAGCAGTTTAGCTGTAGAGCAGACCTGGGATACTGAAGCTTTCTTT.

Many counts were recorded for this clonotype. The rearrangement uses TRBV10-3 and TRBJ1-2; no clear D gene. CDR3 size: 14 residues. Germline-derived CDR1 and CDR2 are ENHRY and SYGVKD. Trimming pared 0 bases from V and 2 bases from J, leaving 7 bases between. The CDR3 nucleotides are TGTGCCATCAGTGAGTCACCGGAGAACTATGGCTACACCTTC. It translates to CAISESPENYGYTF.

This clonotype was detected once. The chain is built from TRBV7-2 and TRBJ2-7, with a possible D match to TRBD2 (5 bases). The CDR3 covers 14 residues. V dropped 0 bases and J dropped 3 bases, with 9 bases sitting between them. Germline assignment: CDR1 SGHTA and CDR2 FQGNSA. CDR3 DNA sequence: TGTGCCAGCAGCTTAGCGGCCCGGGACTACGAGCAGTACTTC. This translates into CASSLAARDYEQYF. Complete variable domain (other parts from reference TRBV7-2 and TRBJ2-7): GAGVSQSPSNKVTEKGKDVELRCDPISGHTALYWYRQSLGQGLEFLIYFQGNSAPDKSGLPSDRFSAERTGGSVSTLTIQRTQQEDSAVYLCASSLAARDYEQYFGPGTRLTVT.

At least ten counts were recorded for this clonotype. The chain combines TRBV12-3 or TRBV12-4 with TRBJ1-1; tentatively, D is TRBD1 (5 bases). The CDR3 has 14 amino acids. V was shortened by 3 bases and J by 0 bases, with 8 bases between the two germline ends. CDR3 in amino acids: CASSFSGLNTEAFF. In DNA form, the CDR3 reads TGTGCCAGCAGTTTCTCGGGGCTGAACACTGAAGCTTTCTTT.

This clonotype was found a few times. This chain uses TRBV7-9 with TRBJ2-5, with a possible D match to TRBD1 (6 bases). The CDR3 has 14 amino acids. The germline gives CDR1 SEHNR, CDR2 FQNEAQ (reference sequence). The germline V and J ends were trimmed by 1 base and 1 base, with 7 bases remaining between them. The CDR3 nucleotides are TGTGCCAGCAGCTTAGGACAGGTCCAAGAGACCCAGTACTTC. This gives the protein CASSLGQVQETQYF. The variable domain in full, with the rest retrieved from reference TRBV7-9 and TRBJ2-5, is DTGVSQNPRHKITKRGQNVTFRCDPISEHNRLYWYRQTLGQGPEFLTYFQNEAQLEKSRLLSDRFSAERPKGSFSTLEIQRTEQGDSAMYLCASSLGQVQETQYFGPGTRLLVL.

The sample holds a few counts of this clonotype. A much larger clone differs from this one at a single base, so this may be a read error. This chain uses TRBV20-1 with TRBJ2-7; unclear D gene. The CDR3 has 10 amino acids. V dropped 5 bases and J dropped 6 bases, with 8 bases sitting between them. Germline CDR1 is DFQATT and CDR2 is SNEGSKA (reference sequence). This CDR3 is CSALHSEQYF. The CDR3 DNA reads as TGCAGTGCTCTGCATAGCGAGCAGTACTTC.

This clonotype was recorded a few times. The chain employs TRBV5-1 and TRBJ2-7; 11 nucleotides match TRBD2. CDR1 and CDR2 (germline): SGHRS, YFSETQ. The CDR3 is 16 amino acids. The V and J ends lost 4 bases and 0 bases, in that order; junction bases with no gene match: 6. The CDR3 is CASSPGLAVGSYEQYF. The CDR3 DNA reads TGCGCCAGCAGCCCGGGACTAGCGGTGGGCTCCTACGAGCAGTACTTC.

This clonotype has only a few counts. This CDR3 is CASSWGRRGNEQFF. The CDR3 region has the DNA TGTGCCAGCAGTTGGGGTAGACGCGGCAATGAGCAGTTCTTC. V and J are TRBV12-3 or TRBV12-4 and TRBJ2-1; D unclear. Deletions cut 4 bases from V and 6 bases from J, with 13 bases between. The CDR3 loop spans 14 amino acids.

V gene TRBV15 combines with J gene TRBJ1-5, with 8 positions matching TRBD1. Trimming cost V 4 bases and J 1 base; bases outside gene matches: 3. This CDR3 region has 15 residues. Germline V gene data show CDR1 as LNHNV and CDR2 as YYDKDF (reference sequence). CDR3 region: CATSMDRDSNQPQHF. In DNA form, the CDR3 reads TGTGCCACCAGCATGGACAGGGACAGCAATCAGCCCCAGCATTTT.

V usage is TRBV20-1 and J usage is TRBJ2-7; the match to TRBD2 covers 8 bases. The CDR3 runs to 15 residues. V was pared by 0 bases and J by 6 bases, with 10 bases of the junction left unmatched. CDR1 DFQATT and CDR2 SNEGSKA come from the germline V gene (reference sequence). CDR3 nucleotide sequence: TGCAGTGCTAGAGATCCGGGACTAGACAAGATCGAGCAGTACTTC. The encoded protein is CSARDPGLDKIEQYF.

Only a few counts were recorded for this clonotype. The rearrangement joins TRBV11-2 to TRBJ2-2; tentatively, D is TRBD1 (5 bases). The germline CDR1 and CDR2 sequences are SGHAT and FQNNGV. Deletions cut 5 bases from V and 6 bases from J, with 19 bases between. The CDR3 sequence is 16 residues long. CDR3 DNA sequence: TGTGCCAGCAGCCCCCGACAGTTCCCCGTCGCCGGGGAGCTGTTTTTT. Protein: CASSPRQFPVAGELFF.

A few counts support this clonotype. The V gene is TRBV18, the J gene TRBJ2-2, with D uncertain. Trimming took 2 bases from V and 1 from J, leaving 8 bases between them. The CDR3 is 15 residues long. Germline values: CDR1 KGHSH, CDR2 LQKENI. The CDR3 nucleotides read TGTGCCAGCTCACCAGAATGGCTGAACACCGGGGAGCTGTTTTTT. This gives the protein CASSPEWLNTGELFF.